Included here is one T cell receptor beta chain sequence, with context. The sample belongs to a study of long-term antiretroviral therapy in people with HIV. The CDR3 has 12 amino acids. Between the trimmed V and J ends, which lost 2 bases and 7 bases, there was a span of 9 bases. CDR1 and CDR2 (germline): MNHEY, SVGAGI. Investigators performed immunoSEQ version v3.0 at survey level. Profiling relied on immunoSEQ multiplex PCR, and the TCRdb table lists in-frame clones only, not all of them. The data hold 15,000 to 25,000 clones, with approximately 88% observed a single time. Sample: unsorted PBMCs, taken 2.1 years after starting antiretroviral therapy. This clonotype originated in a man aged 18 to 30 with HIV. The chain joins TRBV6-5 to TRBJ2-7; D is ambiguous. In nucleotides, the CDR3 is TGTGCCAGCAGTTACCTAGGGTCTGAGCAGTACTTC. Its translation: CASSYLGSEQYF.